One sample yielded the 28 T cell receptor beta chains listed below, sequenced in a study of regulatory T cells in long-lasting Graves disease. Time point noted: newly diagnosed GD, antithyroid drugs for less than 3 months. Preparation of the TCR library used RNA extracted from PBMCs. Building the TCR beta libraries relied on iRepertoire HTBI primers, and CDR3 regions underwent Arm-PCR. Using its own MiXCR run on the multiplex PCR reads, TCRdb lists one record per CDR3 protein. The sample contains about 530,000 distinct CDR3 sequences, about 16% of which appear only once. These same data were also listed under a study on T cells in Graves' hyperthyroidism and ophthalmopathy.

Sequencing used peripheral blood mononuclear cells (PBMCs), obtained at new diagnosis, from a patient treated with antithyroid drugs. These receptor sequences come from a middle-aged woman with Graves disease.

This clonotype was found many times. The chain joins TRBV12-3 or TRBV12-4 to TRBJ1-1; TRBD1 matches at 7 bases. V lost 5 bases and J lost 7; bases outside the gene matches: 4. This CDR3 has 12 amino acids. The CDR3 region is CASSTGQNEAFF. CDR3 in DNA: TGTGCCAGCAGTACGGGACAGAATGAAGCTTTCTTT.

This clonotype has a count of ten or more. This rearrangement joins TRBV5-4 to TRBJ2-2; D is possibly TRBD1 (7 bases). V was shortened by 5 bases and J by 0 bases, with 11 bases between the two germline ends. CDR3 length: 15 amino acids. Germline V gene sequence: CDR1 SGHNT, CDR2 YYREEE (reference sequence). CDR3 residues: CASSLRGANTGELFF. In nucleotides, the CDR3 is TGTGCCAGCAGTCTCAGGGGGGCGAACACCGGGGAGCTGTTTTTT.

This clonotype was seen more than once but under ten times. The rearrangement links TRBV4-1 to TRBJ2-2; possibly TRBD1 for D (5 bases). V was shortened by 4 bases and J by 4 bases, with 13 bases between the two germline ends. The CDR3 contains 15 residues. CDR1 and CDR2 (germline): MGHRA, YSYEKL. The DNA of the CDR3 is TGCGCCAGCAGCCTGGCTACCCAGGGCACCGGGGAGCTGTTTTTT. As protein: CASSLATQGTGELFF.

CDR3 DNA: TGTGCCACCAGCAGCCTTCGGAATCAGCCCCAGCATTTT. The encoded protein is CATSSLRNQPQHF. The chain joins TRBV15 to TRBJ1-5; D call uncertain. CDR3 size: 13 residues. Trimming pared 3 bases from V and 4 bases from J, leaving 7 bases between. Germline CDR1 is LNHNV and CDR2 is YYDKDF (reference sequence).

The J gene is TRBJ2-7, the V gene TRBV6-9, with 8 bases matching TRBD1. CDR3 size: 15 residues. Trimming cost V 4 bases and J 2 bases; bases outside gene matches: 7. The germline V gene has CDR1 MNHGY and CDR2 SVAAGI. The CDR3 sequence is CASSLYPGGTYEQYF. The CDR3 DNA reads TGTGCCAGCAGTTTATATCCAGGGGGCACCTACGAGCAGTACTTC.

The sample holds many counts of this clonotype. V and J are TRBV27 and TRBJ2-1; TRBD1 matches at 11 bases. Germline CDR1 and CDR2: MNHEY and SMNVEV (reference sequence). This CDR3 spans 14 amino acids. Trimming cost V 4 bases and J 7 bases; bases outside gene matches: 3. The CDR3 sequence is CASSSGTGGNEQFF. The CDR3 coding sequence is TGTGCCAGCAGTTCCGGGACAGGGGGTAATGAGCAGTTCTTC.

There are many counts of this clonotype. The rearrangement joins TRBV18 to TRBJ1-1, with D hard to call. V was clipped by 5 bases and J by 2 bases, with 12 bases between them. The CDR3 totals 14 residues. Germline V gene sequence: CDR1 KGHSH, CDR2 LQKENI. The CDR3 loop reads CASSTESYNTEAFF. The CDR3 DNA reads as TGTGCCAGCTCAACCGAAAGTTATAACACTGAAGCTTTCTTT.

The V call is TRBV29-1, the J call TRBJ1-5, with D possibly matching TRBD1 (5 bases). The CDR3 is 13 residues long. Trimming stripped 4 bases from V and 2 bases from J, with 9 bases between. Germline CDR1 is SQVTM and CDR2 is ANQGSEA. The DNA of the CDR3 is TGCAGCGTTGGAGAGGGGCGCAATCAGCCCCAGCATTTT. This encodes CSVGEGRNQPQHF.

This clonotype was recorded many times. The CDR3, as DNA: TGTGCCAGCAGCCACTTGGGCGGAAACATTCAGTACTTC. Encoded protein: CASSHLGGNIQYF. The chain combines TRBV3-1 with TRBJ2-4, with D unclear. Germline CDR1 and CDR2: LGHDT and YNNKEL (reference sequence). The length of the CDR3 is 13 residues. V lost 3 bases and J 6 bases, leaving 9 bases between the germline ends.

This clonotype was counted at least ten times. This rearrangement joins TRBV12-3 or TRBV12-4 to TRBJ1-5; D may be TRBD1 (5 bases). Deletions cut 6 bases from V and 10 bases from J, with 13 bases between. The CDR3 runs 12 residues. The CDR3: CASRGRSTPQHF. In DNA, the CDR3 is TGTGCCAGCAGGGGACGGTCTACCCCCCAGCATTTT.

The table lists this clonotype with a few counts. The rearrangement links TRBV6-1 to TRBJ1-6; maybe TRBD1 (5 bases). The germline gives CDR1 MNHNS, CDR2 SASEGT. This CDR3 is 15 amino acids long. V was clipped by 2 bases and J by 7 bases, with 12 bases between them. The CDR3 nucleotides read TGTGCCAGCAGTGAACGACCTGGGGGGAATTCACCCCTCCACTTT. Its protein is CASSERPGGNSPLHF.

This clonotype has a count of ten or more. V is TRBV13 and J is TRBJ1-5, with a tentative D call TRBD1 (5 bases). Trimming removed 4 bases from V and 5 bases from J, with 18 bases in between. The CDR3 has 16 amino acids. Looked up from germline, CDR1 is PRHDT and CDR2 is FYEKMQ (reference sequence). CDR3 residues: CASSSGLPVGDQPQHF. Here the CDR3 DNA reads TGTGCCAGCAGCTCGGGACTCCCGGTGGGCGATCAGCCCCAGCATTTT.

This clonotype was seen ten or more times. V is TRBV6-1 and J is TRBJ2-7, with D maybe TRBD2 (5 bases). V lost 9 bases and J lost 6, with 9 bases in between. The CDR3 is 10 residues long. Germline assignment: CDR1 MNHNS and CDR2 SASEGT. The CDR3 DNA sequence: TGTGCCAGGGACTTTTGCGAGCAGTACTTC. Amino acids: CARDFCEQYF.

This clonotype was recorded at least ten times. V is TRBV12-3 or TRBV12-4 and J is TRBJ2-1, with 10 bases aligning to TRBD1. The CDR3 is made up of 12 amino acids. The J segment lost 8 bases and the V segment lost 6 bases, leaving 1 base of the junction unmatched. The CDR3 sequence is CASRTGGHEQFF. The DNA for the CDR3 is TGTGCCAGCAGGACAGGGGGCCATGAGCAGTTCTTC.

The chain employs TRBV5-1 and TRBJ1-5, with 10 bases lining up with TRBD1. Germline CDR1 and CDR2: SGHRS and YFSETQ. The CDR3 is 14 residues long. Trimming removed 4 bases from V and 5 bases from J; junction bases left unmatched: 3. The CDR3 protein is CASSTGTGDQPQHF. The CDR3, as DNA: TGCGCCAGCAGCACCGGGACAGGGGATCAGCCCCAGCATTTT. The whole variable domain, remainder taken from reference TRBV5-1 and TRBJ1-5, is KAGVTQTPRYLIKTRGQQVTLSCSPISGHRSVSWYQQTPGQGLQFLFEYFSETQRNKGNFPGRFSGRQFSNSRSEMNVSTLELGDSALYLCASSTGTGDQPQHFGDGTRLSIL.

This clonotype has just a few counts. Sequence at one end of the junction differs from germline and may be a read error. The chain has TRBV6-2 or TRBV6-3 and TRBJ1-2; no definite D call. This CDR3 has 13 amino acids. Germline CDR1 reads MNHEY; CDR2 reads SVGEGT. The CDR3 bases are TGTGCCAGCAGTGAAGTTCTAGCAGGCGGCTACACTTTC. Residues: CASSEVLAGGYTF.

The chain is built from TRBV24-1 and TRBJ1-2; no clear D gene. Germline values: CDR1 KGHDR, CDR2 SFDVKD. There are 12 residues in the CDR3. V was pared by 3 bases and J by 3 bases, with 4 bases between. The CDR3 loop is CATSDRDYGYTF. CDR3 nucleotides: TGTGCCACCAGTGATCGGGACTATGGCTACACCTTC.

This clonotype was counted ten times or more. This CDR3 is CASRPGPIGAEAFF. The CDR3 DNA reads TGTGCCAGCCGGCCCGGACCAATCGGGGCTGAAGCTTTCTTT. This chain connects TRBV5-4 to TRBJ1-1; D call uncertain. V lost 7 bases and J 6 bases, leaving 19 bases between the germline ends. Germline-derived CDR1 and CDR2 are SGHNT and YYREEE (reference sequence). This CDR3 region has 14 residues.

V is TRBV19 and J is TRBJ1-1, with a tentative D call TRBD1 (5 bases). The CDR3 totals 14 residues. V shed 10 bases and J shed 0 bases, with 15 bases lying between them. CDR1 is LNHDA and CDR2 is SQIVND in the germline V gene (reference sequence). CDR3 protein: CATRSGTMNTEAFF. In nucleotides, the CDR3 is TGTGCCACCCGCTCCGGGACCATGAACACTGAAGCTTTCTTT. Using reference TRBV19 and TRBJ1-1 for the parts outside the CDR3, the full variable domain is DGGITQSPKYLFRKEGQNVTLSCEQNLNHDAMYWYRQDPGQGLRLIYYSQIVNDFQKGDIAEGYSVSREKKESFPLTVTSAQKNPTAFYLCATRSGTMNTEAFFGQGTRLTVV.

This clonotype was found many times. The chain carries TRBV11-2 and TRBJ2-7; a possible D gene is TRBD1 (5 bases). This CDR3 is built from 14 residues. Trimming removed 6 bases from V and 0 bases from J, with 12 bases in between. Germline CDR1 SGHAT, CDR2 FQNNGV. The CDR3 DNA reads as TGTGCCAGCAGTACCGACAGCCACTCCTACGAGCAGTACTTC. Its protein product is CASSTDSHSYEQYF.

As concerns this clonotype: One end of the junction varies from germline; a read error may be responsible. This sequence joins TRBV10-3 and TRBJ1-1; weak D call: TRBD1 (6 bases). The CDR3 runs 15 residues. From germline, CDR1 is ENHRY and CDR2 SYGVKD. Written as DNA, the CDR3 is TGTGCCAGCAGTTTCTTCACAGGGACGAACACTGAAGCTTTCTTT. Protein: CASSFFTGTNTEAFF.

In its sample, this clonotype was seen a few times. The CDR3 DNA reads as TGTGCCAGTAGACCCTTGCCTGGAACTGGAGCTGAAGCTTTCTTT. Its protein product is CASRPLPGTGAEAFF. The chain joins TRBV19 to TRBJ1-1; D is ambiguous. The V gene lost 6 bases and the J gene lost 6 bases, with 20 bases spanning the gap. The CDR3 runs to 15 residues. Looked up from germline, CDR1 is LNHDA and CDR2 is SQIVND (reference sequence).

This clonotype was counted at least ten times. The chain joins TRBV7-6 to TRBJ1-2, with 7 bases that match TRBD1. Germline CDR1 SGHVS, CDR2 FNYEAQ. The V and J ends lost 8 bases and 6 bases, in that order; junction bases with no gene match: 9. This CDR3 region has 13 residues. The CDR3 DNA reads as TGTGCCAGCTCGCCCCGACAGGGTGATGGCTACACCTTC. Translating gives CASSPRQGDGYTF.

At least ten counts were recorded for this clonotype. CDR3 in amino acids: CASSPQGPSNTEAFF. CDR3 DNA: TGTGCCAGCTCACCACAGGGGCCCTCAAACACTGAAGCTTTCTTT. The genes are TRBV18 and TRBJ1-1; D perhaps matches TRBD1 (5 bases). The CDR3 totals 15 residues. The germline V gene encodes CDR1 KGHSH and CDR2 LQKENI. V lost 1 base, J lost 2 bases, and 11 bases lay in between.

In the case of this clonotype: A much larger clone is a single base away; this may be a read error. The chain combines TRBV11-3 with TRBJ2-2; 10 bases are a match to TRBD2. The CDR3 spans 17 residues. Germline-derived CDR1 and CDR2 are SGHNT and YENEEA. V was pared by 7 bases and J by 6 bases, with 14 bases of the junction left unmatched. The CDR3 protein is CASTQRASGGTAGELFF. CDR3 sequence (DNA): TGTGCCAGCACTCAAAGGGCTAGCGGGGGCACTGCCGGGGAGCTGTTTTTT.

In this sample, this clonotype turned up many times. This chain joins TRBV7-9 and TRBJ2-2; D remains ambiguous. This CDR3 is 16 amino acids long. V lost 1 base and J lost 0, with 9 bases in between. CDR1 is SEHNR, CDR2 FQNEAQ, per germline (reference sequence). CDR3 DNA: TGTGCCAGCAGCTTAGAGGCTAACCCGAACACCGGGGAGCTGTTTTTT. It translates to CASSLEANPNTGELFF.

Many counts were recorded for this clonotype. The chain has TRBV27 and TRBJ2-3, with D possibly being TRBD1 (6 bases). The CDR3 sequence is 17 residues long. CDR1 and CDR2 (germline): MNHEY, SMNVEV (reference sequence). Between the trimmed V and J ends, which lost 4 bases and 4 bases, there was a span of 21 bases. CDR3 in DNA: TGTGCCAGCAGTTCCCTAAACGTAGGGGGTTTTGCAGATACGCAGTATTTT. Its protein product is CASSSLNVGGFADTQYF.

This clonotype was counted between two and nine times. The chain recombines TRBV7-8 with TRBJ1-4, with 7 bases identical to TRBD1. The CDR3 is made up of 15 amino acids. The germline V gene has CDR1 SGHVS and CDR2 FQNEAQ. V shed 6 bases and J 8 bases; nucleotides not matched to a gene: 12. The CDR3 reads CASSLPGQRSEKLFF. CDR3 DNA: TGTGCCAGCAGTCTACCGGGACAGAGGTCCGAAAAACTGTTTTTT.